This is a list of T cell receptor beta chains from one sample in a study of cytomegalovirus exposure and HLA in healthy donors. The protocol was immunoSEQ multiplex PCR, while the TCRdb copy is restricted to in-frame clones and leaves out a portion. The sample holds approximately 180,000 clones; under 85% are singletons and the top ten take about 2.7%. Sequencing input: PBMCs. These receptor sequences come from a male donor in good health and CMV-seronegative. CDR3s include the opening cysteine and the closing phenylalanine or tryptophan. D genes are given only for firm matches. Clone size is not always given. Where it is, it says once, few, many or a class for expanded clones.

size	V	D	J	CDR3	DNA
-	TRBV5-1	TRBD1	TRBJ1-3	CASSPGTVGNTIYF	TGCGCCAGCAGCCCCGGGACAGTCGGAAACACCATATATTTT
-	TRBV27	-	TRBJ2-3	CASSPSGADTQYF	TGTGCCAGCAGTCCATCAGGGGCAGATACGCAGTATTTT
-	TRBV7-2	-	TRBJ2-1	CASSLILAMSDEQFF	TGTGCCAGCAGCTTAATTCTAGCTATGTCAGATGAGCAGTTCTTC
-	TRBV27	TRBD1	TRBJ1-5	CASSTRQGHSNQPQHF	TGTGCCAGCAGTACTCGACAGGGACATAGCAATCAGCCCCAGCATTTT
-	TRBV2	-	TRBJ1-1	CASTVRNTEAFF	TGTGCCAGTACTGTAAGGAACACTGAAGCTTTCTTT
once	TRBV7-7	-	TRBJ2-3	CASSRFYTDTQYF	TGTGCCAGCAGCCGGTTCTACACAGATACGCAGTATTTT
-	TRBV6-5	TRBD2	TRBJ2-1	CASSYSGTRANEQFF	TGTGCCAGCAGTTACTCCGGGACTAGGGCGAATGAGCAGTTCTTC
few	TRBV5-1	TRBD1	TRBJ1-2	CASSDGQGNYGYTF	TGCGCCAGCAGCGACGGACAGGGTAACTATGGCTACACCTTC
few	TRBV11-2	-	TRBJ2-5	CASSRAGQKETQYF	TGTGCCAGCAGCCGAGCCGGACAGAAAGAGACCCAGTACTTC
-	TRBV30	-	TRBJ1-1	CAWGYMNTEAFF	TGTGCCTGGGGTTACATGAACACTGAAGCTTTCTTT
-	TRBV7-9	-	TRBJ1-4	CASSPEVRATNEKLFF	TGTGCCAGCAGCCCCGAGGTCCGGGCAACTAATGAAAAACTGTTTTTT
-	TRBV27	-	TRBJ1-1	CASSSPGLKFRNTEAFF	TGTGCCAGCAGTTCCCCGGGACTTAAGTTCCGGAACACTGAAGCTTTCTTT
-	TRBV6-5	-	TRBJ1-1	CASSYVGGAFF	TGTGCCAGCAGTTACGTGGGGGGAGCTTTCTTT
once	TRBV5-4	TRBD1	TRBJ2-2	CASSPGRDRRSGELFF	TGTGCCAGCAGCCCGGGTCGGGACAGGAGGTCCGGGGAGCTGTTTTTT
-	TRBV2	TRBD1	TRBJ1-2	CASRNRGNYGYTF	TGTGCCAGCAGAAACAGGGGTAACTATGGCTACACCTTC
few	TRBV19	TRBD1	TRBJ1-1	CASSIQGATNTEAFF	TGTGCCAGTAGTATCCAGGGGGCTACGAACACTGAAGCTTTCTTT
once	TRBV7-9	-	TRBJ2-1	CSSSLLAWEQFF	TGTTCCAGCAGCCTACTTGCCTGGGAGCAGTTCTTC
once	TRBV5-4	TRBD2	TRBJ2-1	CASSFRLAGTLDEQFF	TGTGCCAGCAGCTTCCGACTAGCGGGAACCCTAGATGAGCAGTTCTTC
-	TRBV12-1	-	TRBJ2-1	CASSCWTSGRSDNEQFF	TGTGCCAGCAGCTGCTGGACTAGCGGGAGGTCTGACAATGAGCAGTTCTTC
-	TRBV7-3	-	TRBJ2-7	CASSLRAAREASYEQYF	TGTGCCAGCAGCTTAAGGGCAGCCAGGGAGGCGTCCTACGAGCAGTACTTC
few	TRBV6-1	-	TRBJ1-5	CASSESGNQPQHF	TGTGCCAGCAGTGAATCGGGGAATCAGCCCCAGCATTTT
-	TRBV11-2	-	TRBJ1-5	CASSLGWREGQPQHF	TGTGCCAGCAGCTTAGGGTGGAGGGAGGGTCAGCCCCAGCATTTT
-	TRBV15	TRBD1	TRBJ2-7	CATSRDMTGAYEQYF	TGTGCCACCAGCAGAGATATGACAGGGGCCTACGAGCAGTACTTC
-	TRBV2	TRBD2	TRBJ2-1	CASSDVLAGGPNEQFF	TGTGCCAGCAGTGATGTGCTAGCGGGGGGGCCGAATGAGCAGTTCTTC
-	TRBV4-2	-	TRBJ1-2	CASSPGAGNYGYTF	TGTGCCAGCAGCCCTGGCGCAGGGAACTATGGCTACACCTTC
-	TRBV6-5	-	TRBJ2-7	CASSYSGTRKAEQYF	TGTGCCAGCAGTTACTCCGGGACACGGAAGGCGGAGCAGTACTTC
-	TRBV5-1	TRBD1	TRBJ1-3	CASSSGQGVNTIYF	TGCGCCAGCAGCTCCGGACAGGGCGTAAACACCATATATTTT
-	TRBV6-5	TRBD1	TRBJ2-7	CASSHRGATYEQYF	TGTGCCAGCAGCCACAGGGGCGCTACCTACGAGCAGTACTTC
-	TRBV6-1	-	TRBJ1-1	CASSLGYGRSTEAFF	TGTGCCAGCAGCTTAGGATACGGGAGGAGCACTGAAGCTTTCTTT
-	TRBV20-1	-	TRBJ2-5	CSASTQETQYF	TGCAGTGCTAGTACACAAGAGACCCAGTACTTC
-	TRBV15	TRBD1	TRBJ1-5	CATSRPRTGLNQPQHF	TGTGCCACCAGCAGACCAAGGACAGGCCTCAATCAGCCCCAGCATTTT
-	TRBV28	TRBD2	TRBJ2-7	CASSRTSGSSYEQYF	TGTGCCAGCAGTCGGACTAGCGGGAGCTCCTACGAGCAGTACTTC
-	TRBV6-6	TRBD1	TRBJ1-5	CASNTGGNQPQHF	TGTGCCAGCAATACAGGGGGCAACCAGCCCCAGCATTTT
few	TRBV7-6	-	TRBJ1-4	CASSLVRGANEKLFF	TGTGCCAGCAGCTTAGTGCGGGGAGCTAATGAAAAACTGTTTTTT
-	TRBV28	TRBD1	TRBJ2-5	CASSSGQGAWKTQYF	TGTGCCAGCAGTTCTGGACAGGGTGCATGGAAGACCCAGTACTTC
once	TRBV6-5	-	TRBJ2-2	CASSRANTGELFF	TGTGCCAGCAGCCGTGCGAACACCGGGGAGCTGTTTTTT